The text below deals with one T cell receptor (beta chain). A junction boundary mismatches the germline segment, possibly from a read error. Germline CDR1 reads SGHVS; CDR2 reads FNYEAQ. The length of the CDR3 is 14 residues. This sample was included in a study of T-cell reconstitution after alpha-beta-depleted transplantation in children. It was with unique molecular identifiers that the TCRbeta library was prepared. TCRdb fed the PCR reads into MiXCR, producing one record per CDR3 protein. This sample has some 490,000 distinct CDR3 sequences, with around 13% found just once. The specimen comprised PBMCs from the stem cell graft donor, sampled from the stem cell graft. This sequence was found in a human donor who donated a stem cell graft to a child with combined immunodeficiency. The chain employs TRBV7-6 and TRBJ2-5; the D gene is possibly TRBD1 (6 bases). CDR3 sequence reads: CASSLFPGQETHYF. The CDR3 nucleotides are TGTGCCAGCAGCTTGTTTCCGGGACAAGAGACCCATTACTTC. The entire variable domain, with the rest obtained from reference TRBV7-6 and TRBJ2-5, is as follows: GAGVSQSPRYKVTKRGQDVALRCDPISGHVSLYWYRQALGQGPEFLTYFNYEAQQDKSGLPNDRFSAERPEGSISTLTIQRTEQRDSAMYRCASSLFPGQETHYFGPGTRLLVL.